The sequence of this T cell receptor beta chain was determined in a study of T cells after yellow fever vaccination. Study in general: SMART-Seq v4 Ultra Low Input handled preparation of low-cell-number fractions. Study-level points and caveats: Bulk-population clonotypes that are abundant could appear as contaminants in FACS-sorted repertoires. A small proportion of clonotypes was detected in both the CD4 and CD8 compartments.

UMIs and a universal primer site were added when TCR cDNA was made by 5'RACE template switching. From the 5' RACE reads, TCRdb called clonotypes with MiXCR, one entry per CDR3 protein. In the table there are 510,000 or so distinct CDR3 sequences, approximately 21% of which are singletons. V was shortened by 3 bases and J by 5 bases, with 14 bases between the two germline ends. This CDR3 has 14 amino acids. Germline lookup yields CDR1 SQVTM and CDR2 ANQGSEA. This clonotype was seen a handful of times. Its antigen is not identified. The specimen comprised PBMCs, sampled 15 days after the yellow fever booster vaccination. The V gene is TRBV29-1, the J gene TRBJ2-1, with D perhaps matching TRBD1 (5 bases). The origin of this receptor is a man younger than 40 who received the YFV17D yellow fever vaccine. The CDR3 protein is CSVDGRVHNNEQFF. The DNA of the CDR3 is TGCAGCGTTGACGGCAGGGTCCACAACAATGAGCAGTTCTTC.